This paragraph covers one TCR beta chain sequence. These data belong to a study of blood T cell repertoires in COVID-19. At the level of the study: The cDNA or gDNA used as material had been derived from T cells, B-cell-depleted T cells, or PBMCs.

Individuals aged roughly 18 to 90 years were recruited from approximately 22 US areas. Donors in Cohort 3 who had recovered were those with two negative PCRs, healthcare professional clearance, or resolution of their symptoms. The CDR3 consists of 14 residues. Germline V gives CDR1 SGHRS, CDR2 YFSETQ. The V end was cut by 4 bases, the J end by 6 bases, with 14 bases between. Authors' data handling: Counts of nucleated cells, estimated from reference gene primer amplification, were obtained. The method was immunoSEQ multiplex PCR; TCRdb's version includes in-frame clones alone and lacks a portion of them. V and J calls and clone size come straight from that table; D and trimming were deduced from the DNA. The sample yields about 310,000 clones, roughly 91% seen once.

This TCR derives from a woman aged 25-40 years who had recovered from COVID-19. Sample: PBMCs or T cells enriched from blood (not recorded which). The chain carries TRBV5-1 and TRBJ2-1, with D possibly matching TRBD1 (6 bases). The CDR3 sequence: CASSPGTSRNEQFF. CDR3 sequence (DNA): TGCGCCAGCAGCCCGGGGACATCCCGCAATGAGCAGTTCTTC.